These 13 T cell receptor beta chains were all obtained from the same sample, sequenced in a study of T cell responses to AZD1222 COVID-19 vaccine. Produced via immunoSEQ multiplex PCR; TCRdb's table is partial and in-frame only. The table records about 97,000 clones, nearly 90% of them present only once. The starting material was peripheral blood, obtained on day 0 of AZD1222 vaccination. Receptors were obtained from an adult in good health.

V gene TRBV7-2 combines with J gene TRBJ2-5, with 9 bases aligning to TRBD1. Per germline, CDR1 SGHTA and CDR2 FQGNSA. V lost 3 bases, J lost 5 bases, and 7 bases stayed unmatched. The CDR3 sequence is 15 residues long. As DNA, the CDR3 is TGTGCCAGCAGCTTCACAGGGGGCGGGTGGGAGACCCAGTACTTC. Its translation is CASSFTGGGWETQYF.

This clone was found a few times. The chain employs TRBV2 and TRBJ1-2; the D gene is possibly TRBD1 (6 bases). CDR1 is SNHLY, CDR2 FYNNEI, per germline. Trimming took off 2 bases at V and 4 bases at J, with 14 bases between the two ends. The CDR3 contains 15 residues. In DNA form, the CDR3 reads TGTGCCAGCAGTGAACTGGGGGGCCCATCCTATGGCTACACCTTC. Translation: CASSELGGPSYGYTF. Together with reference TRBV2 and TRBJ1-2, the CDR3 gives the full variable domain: EPEVTQTPSHQVTQMGQEVILRCVPISNHLYFYWYRQILGQKVEFLVSFYNNEISEKSEIFDDQFSVERPDGSNFTLKIRSTKLEDSAMYFCASSELGGPSYGYTFGSGTRLTVV.

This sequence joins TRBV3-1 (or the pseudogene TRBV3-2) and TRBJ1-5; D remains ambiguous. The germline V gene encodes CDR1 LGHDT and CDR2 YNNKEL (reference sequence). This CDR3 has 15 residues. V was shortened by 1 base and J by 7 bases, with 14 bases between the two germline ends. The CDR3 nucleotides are TGTGCCAGCAGCCAAGGGCCTCCCCGGAGGCAGCCCCAGCATTTT. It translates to CASSQGPPRRQPQHF.

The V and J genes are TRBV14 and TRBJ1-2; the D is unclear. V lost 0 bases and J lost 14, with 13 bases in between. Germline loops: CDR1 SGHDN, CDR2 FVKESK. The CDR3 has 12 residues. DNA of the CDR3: TGTGCCAGCAGCCAAGAGGTAGTCGGTCAGACCTTC. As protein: CASSQEVVGQTF.

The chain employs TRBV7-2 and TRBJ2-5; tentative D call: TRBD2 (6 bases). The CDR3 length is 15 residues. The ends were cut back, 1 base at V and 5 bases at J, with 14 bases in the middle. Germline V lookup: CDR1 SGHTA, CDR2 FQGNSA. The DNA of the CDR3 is TGTGCCAGCAGCTTAGGAGGCGCGGGGAGCGAGACCCAGTACTTC. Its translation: CASSLGGAGSETQYF.

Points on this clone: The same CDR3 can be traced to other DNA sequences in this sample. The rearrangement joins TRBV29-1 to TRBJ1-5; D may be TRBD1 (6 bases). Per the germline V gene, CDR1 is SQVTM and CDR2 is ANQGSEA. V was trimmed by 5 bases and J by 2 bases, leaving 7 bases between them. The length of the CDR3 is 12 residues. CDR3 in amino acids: CSVRTGNQPQHF. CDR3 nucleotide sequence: TGCAGCGTTCGGACAGGCAATCAGCCCCAGCATTTT.

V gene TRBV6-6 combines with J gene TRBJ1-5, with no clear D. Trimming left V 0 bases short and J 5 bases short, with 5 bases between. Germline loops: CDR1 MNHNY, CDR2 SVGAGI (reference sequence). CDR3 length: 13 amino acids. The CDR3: CASSYSEDQPQHF. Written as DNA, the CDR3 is TGTGCCAGCAGTTACTCGGAGGATCAGCCCCAGCATTTT.

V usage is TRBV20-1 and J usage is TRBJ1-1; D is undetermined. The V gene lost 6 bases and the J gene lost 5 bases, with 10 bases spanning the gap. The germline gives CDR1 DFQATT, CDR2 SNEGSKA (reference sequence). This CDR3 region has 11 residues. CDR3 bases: TGCAGTGCCTCGGGCCATACTGAAGCTTTCTTT. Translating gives CSASGHTEAFF.

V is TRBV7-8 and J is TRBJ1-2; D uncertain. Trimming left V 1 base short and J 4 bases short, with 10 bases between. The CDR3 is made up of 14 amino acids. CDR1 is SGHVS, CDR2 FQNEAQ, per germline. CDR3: CASSLVTGGYGYTF. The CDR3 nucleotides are TGTGCCAGCAGCTTAGTGACCGGCGGCTATGGCTACACCTTC. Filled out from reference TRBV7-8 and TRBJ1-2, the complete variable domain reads GAGVSQSPRYKVAKRGQDVALRCDPISGHVSLFWYQQALGQGPEFLTYFQNEAQLDKSGLPSDRFFAERPEGSVSTLKIQRTQQEDSAVYLCASSLVTGGYGYTFGSGTRLTVV.

In DNA, the CDR3 is TGTGCCATCAGTGCCCCCGGGGGGCCAGATACGCAGTATTTT. Translating gives CAISAPGGPDTQYF. The chain is built from TRBV10-3 and TRBJ2-3, with a weak D call TRBD2 (7 bases). The CDR3 extends over 14 amino acids. The germline V gene has CDR1 ENHRY and CDR2 SYGVKD. V lost 4 bases and J lost 4, with 12 bases in between.

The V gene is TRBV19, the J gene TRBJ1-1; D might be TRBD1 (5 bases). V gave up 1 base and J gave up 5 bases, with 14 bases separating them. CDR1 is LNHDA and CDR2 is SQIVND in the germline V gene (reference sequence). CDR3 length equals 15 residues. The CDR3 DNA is TGTGCCAGTAGTATAGTGGCGGGGGAGGGTACTGAAGCTTTCTTT. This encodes CASSIVAGEGTEAFF.

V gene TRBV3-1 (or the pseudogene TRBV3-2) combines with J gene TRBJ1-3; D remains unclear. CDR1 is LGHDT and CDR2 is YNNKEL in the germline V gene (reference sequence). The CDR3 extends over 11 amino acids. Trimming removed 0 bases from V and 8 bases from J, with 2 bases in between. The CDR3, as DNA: TGTGCCAGCAGCCAAGAGGACACCATATATTTT. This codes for CASSQEDTIYF.

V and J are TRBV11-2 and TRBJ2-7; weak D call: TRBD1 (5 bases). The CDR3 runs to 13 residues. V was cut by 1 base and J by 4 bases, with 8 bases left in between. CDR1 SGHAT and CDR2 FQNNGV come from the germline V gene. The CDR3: CASSLGGGYEQYF. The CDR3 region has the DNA TGTGCCAGCAGCTTAGGGGGCGGATACGAGCAGTACTTC. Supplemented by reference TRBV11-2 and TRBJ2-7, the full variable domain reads EAGVAQSPRYKIIEKRQSVAFWCNPISGHATLYWYQQILGQGPKLLIQFQNNGVVDDSQLPKDRFSAERLKGVDSTLKIQPAKLEDSAVYLCASSLGGGYEQYFGPGTRLTVT.